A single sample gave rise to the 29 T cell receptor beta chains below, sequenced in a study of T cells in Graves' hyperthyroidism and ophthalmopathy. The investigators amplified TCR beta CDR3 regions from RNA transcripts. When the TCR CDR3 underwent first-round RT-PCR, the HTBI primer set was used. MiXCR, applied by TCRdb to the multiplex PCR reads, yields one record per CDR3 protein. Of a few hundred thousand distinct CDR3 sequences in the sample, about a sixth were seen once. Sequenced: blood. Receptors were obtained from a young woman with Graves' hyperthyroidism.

The CDR3 DNA reads as TGTGCCAGTAGTAGGGCGGCTAGCGGAGCCTATGAGCAGTTCTTC. Its protein is CASSRAASGAYEQFF. V gene TRBV19 combines with J gene TRBJ2-1; 7 nucleotides line up with TRBD2. CDR1 and CDR2 (germline): LNHDA, SQIVND (reference sequence). The V gene end was trimmed by 4 bases and the J gene end by 8 bases; junction bases not matched to a gene: 11. The CDR3 sequence is 15 residues long.

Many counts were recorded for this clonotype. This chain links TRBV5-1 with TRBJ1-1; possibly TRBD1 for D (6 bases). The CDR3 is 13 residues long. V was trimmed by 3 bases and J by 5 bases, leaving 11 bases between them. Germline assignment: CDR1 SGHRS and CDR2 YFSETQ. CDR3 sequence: CASSSLQGTEAFF. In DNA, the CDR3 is TGCGCCAGCAGCTCACTACAGGGAACTGAAGCTTTCTTT.

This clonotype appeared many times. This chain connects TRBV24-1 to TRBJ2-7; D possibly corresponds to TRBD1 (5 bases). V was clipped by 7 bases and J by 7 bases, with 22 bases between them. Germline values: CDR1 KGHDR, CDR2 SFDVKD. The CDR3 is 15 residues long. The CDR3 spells CATRNGHASDKEQYF. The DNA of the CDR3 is TGTGCCACCAGAAACGGACATGCTTCGGATAAGGAGCAGTACTTC.

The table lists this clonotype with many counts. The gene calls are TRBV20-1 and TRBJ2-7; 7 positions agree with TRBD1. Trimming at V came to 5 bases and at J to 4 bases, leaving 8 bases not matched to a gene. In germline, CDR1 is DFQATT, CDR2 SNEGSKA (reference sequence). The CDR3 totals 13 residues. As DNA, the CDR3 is TGCAGTGCTTCCCGACAGGGATCGTACGAGCAGTACTTC. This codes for CSASRQGSYEQYF.

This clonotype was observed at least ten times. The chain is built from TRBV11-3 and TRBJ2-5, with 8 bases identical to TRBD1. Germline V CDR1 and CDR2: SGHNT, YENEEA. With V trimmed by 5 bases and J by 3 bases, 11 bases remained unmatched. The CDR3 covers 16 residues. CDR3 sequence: CASSTRQGIGEETQYF. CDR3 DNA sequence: TGTGCCAGCAGCACCAGACAGGGGATCGGGGAAGAGACCCAGTACTTC.

The CDR3 loop reads CASSVKTGTEYNTIYF. The CDR3 DNA sequence: TGTGCCAGCAGCGTTAAGACCGGGACTGAGTACAACACCATATATTTT. The chain couples TRBV9 to TRBJ1-3; weak D call: TRBD1 (5 bases). CDR3 length equals 16 residues. V was cut by 2 bases and J by 7 bases, with 19 bases left in between. Per the germline V gene, CDR1 is SGDLS and CDR2 is YYNGEE.

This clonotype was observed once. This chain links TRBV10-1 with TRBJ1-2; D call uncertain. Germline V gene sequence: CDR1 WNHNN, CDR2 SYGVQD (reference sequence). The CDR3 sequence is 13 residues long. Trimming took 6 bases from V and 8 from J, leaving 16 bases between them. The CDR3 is CASSADGSEGYTF. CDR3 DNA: TGCGCCAGCAGCGCCGATGGGAGTGAAGGCTACACCTTC.

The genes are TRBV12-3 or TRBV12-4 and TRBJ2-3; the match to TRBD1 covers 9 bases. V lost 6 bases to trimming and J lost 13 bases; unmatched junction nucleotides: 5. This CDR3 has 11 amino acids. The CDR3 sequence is CASRFRDREYF. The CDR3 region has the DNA TGTGCCAGCAGGTTCCGGGACAGGGAGTATTTT.

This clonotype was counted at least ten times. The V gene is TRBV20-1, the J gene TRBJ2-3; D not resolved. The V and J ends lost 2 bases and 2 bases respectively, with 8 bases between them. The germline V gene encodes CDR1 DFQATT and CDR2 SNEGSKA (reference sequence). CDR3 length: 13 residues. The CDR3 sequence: CSARPPHTDTQYF. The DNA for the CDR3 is TGCAGTGCTAGACCGCCTCACACAGATACGCAGTATTTT.

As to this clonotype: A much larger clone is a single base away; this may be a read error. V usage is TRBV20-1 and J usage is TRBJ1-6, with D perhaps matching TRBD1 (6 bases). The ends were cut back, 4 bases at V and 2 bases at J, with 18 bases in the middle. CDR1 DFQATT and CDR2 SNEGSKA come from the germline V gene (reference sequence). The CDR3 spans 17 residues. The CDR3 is CSAIPGGGIPYNSPLHF. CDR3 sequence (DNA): TGCAGTGCTATCCCGGGAGGGGGGATCCCCTATAATTCACCCCTCCACTTT.

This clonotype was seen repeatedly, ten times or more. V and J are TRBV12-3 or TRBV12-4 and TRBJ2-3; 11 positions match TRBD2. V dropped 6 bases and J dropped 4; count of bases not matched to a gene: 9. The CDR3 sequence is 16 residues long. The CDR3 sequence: CASSSTSGTTADTQYF. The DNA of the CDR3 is TGTGCCAGCAGCTCGACTAGCGGGACAACGGCAGATACGCAGTATTTT.

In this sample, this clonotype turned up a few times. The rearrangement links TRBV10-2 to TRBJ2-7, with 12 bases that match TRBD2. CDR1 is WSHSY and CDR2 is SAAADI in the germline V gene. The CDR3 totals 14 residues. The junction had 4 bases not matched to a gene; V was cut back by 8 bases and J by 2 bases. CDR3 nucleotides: TGCGCCAGCCGGACTAGCGGGGTCCCCTACGAGCAGTACTTC. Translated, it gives CASRTSGVPYEQYF.

The CDR3 here is CASSYDNYEQYF. CDR3 sequence (DNA): TGTGCCAGCAGTTACGACAATTACGAGCAGTACTTC. V gene TRBV6-5 combines with J gene TRBJ2-7; D is unclear. Deletions cut 2 bases from V and 4 bases from J, with 6 bases between. Germline CDR1 is MNHEY and CDR2 is SVGAGI. This CDR3 contains 12 residues.

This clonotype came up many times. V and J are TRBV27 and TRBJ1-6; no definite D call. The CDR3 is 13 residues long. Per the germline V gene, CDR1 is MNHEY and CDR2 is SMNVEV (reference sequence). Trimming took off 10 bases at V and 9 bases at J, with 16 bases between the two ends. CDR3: CATTMQRGSPLHF. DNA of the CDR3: TGTGCCACCACGATGCAGCGGGGTTCACCCCTCCACTTT.

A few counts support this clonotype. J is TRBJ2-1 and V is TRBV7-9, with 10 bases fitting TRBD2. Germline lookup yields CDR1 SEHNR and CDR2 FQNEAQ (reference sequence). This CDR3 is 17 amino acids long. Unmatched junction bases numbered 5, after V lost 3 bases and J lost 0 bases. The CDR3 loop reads CASSLSGGESSYNEQFF. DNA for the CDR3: TGTGCCAGCAGCTTGAGCGGGGGGGAAAGCTCCTACAATGAGCAGTTCTTC. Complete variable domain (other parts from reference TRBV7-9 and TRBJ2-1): DTGVSQNPRHKITKRGQNVTFRCDPISEHNRLYWYRQTLGQGPEFLTYFQNEAQLEKSRLLSDRFSAERPKGSFSTLEIQRTEQGDSAMYLCASSLSGGESSYNEQFFGPGTRLTVL.

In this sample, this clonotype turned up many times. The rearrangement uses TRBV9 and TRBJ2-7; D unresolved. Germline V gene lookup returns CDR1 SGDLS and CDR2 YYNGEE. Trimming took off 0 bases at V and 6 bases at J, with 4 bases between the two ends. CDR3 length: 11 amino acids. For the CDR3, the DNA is TGTGCCAGCAGCGTAGGGGGCGAGCAGTACTTC. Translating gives CASSVGGEQYF. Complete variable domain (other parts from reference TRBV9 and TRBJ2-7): DSGVTQTPKHLITATGQRVTLRCSPRSGDLSVYWYQQSLDQGLQFLIQYYNGEERAKGNILERFSAQQFPDLHSELNLSSLELGDSALYFCASSVGGEQYFGPGTRLTVT.

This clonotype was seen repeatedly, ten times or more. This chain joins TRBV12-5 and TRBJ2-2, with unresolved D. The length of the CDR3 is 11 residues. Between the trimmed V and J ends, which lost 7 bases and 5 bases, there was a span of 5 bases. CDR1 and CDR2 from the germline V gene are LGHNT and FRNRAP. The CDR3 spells CASEGTGELFF. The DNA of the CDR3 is TGTGCTAGTGAAGGGACCGGGGAGCTGTTTTTT.

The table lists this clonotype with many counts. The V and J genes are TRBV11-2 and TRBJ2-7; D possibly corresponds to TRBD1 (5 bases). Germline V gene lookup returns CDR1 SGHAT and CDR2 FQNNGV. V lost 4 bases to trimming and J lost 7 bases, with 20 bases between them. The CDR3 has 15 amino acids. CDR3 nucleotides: TGTGCCAGCAGCTCACGGAGCAGGGTCCCTACTGAGCAGTACTTC. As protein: CASSSRSRVPTEQYF.

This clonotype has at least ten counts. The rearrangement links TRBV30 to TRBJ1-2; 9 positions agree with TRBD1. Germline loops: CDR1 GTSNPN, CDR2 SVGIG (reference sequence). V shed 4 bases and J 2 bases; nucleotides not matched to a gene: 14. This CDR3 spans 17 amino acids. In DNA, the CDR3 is TGTGCCTGGACGACTGCGCACACCGGGACAGGGAACTATGGCTACACCTTC. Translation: CAWTTAHTGTGNYGYTF.

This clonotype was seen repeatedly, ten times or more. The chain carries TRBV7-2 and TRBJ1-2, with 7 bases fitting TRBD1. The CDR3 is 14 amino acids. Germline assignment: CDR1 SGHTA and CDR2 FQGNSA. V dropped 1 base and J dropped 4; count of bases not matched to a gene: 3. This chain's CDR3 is CASSLEGASYGYTF. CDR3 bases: TGTGCCAGCAGCTTAGAGGGGGCCAGCTATGGCTACACCTTC.

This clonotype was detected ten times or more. Written as DNA, the CDR3 is TGTGCCAGCAGTTCCCACAGGGGGGGAATCAACTATGGCTACACCTTC. It specifies CASSSHRGGINYGYTF. The V and J genes are TRBV6-1 and TRBJ1-2, with 8 bases matching TRBD1. V was clipped by 5 bases and J by 2 bases; unmatched bases: 10. The CDR3 covers 16 residues. Germline V gene lookup returns CDR1 MNHNS and CDR2 SASEGT.

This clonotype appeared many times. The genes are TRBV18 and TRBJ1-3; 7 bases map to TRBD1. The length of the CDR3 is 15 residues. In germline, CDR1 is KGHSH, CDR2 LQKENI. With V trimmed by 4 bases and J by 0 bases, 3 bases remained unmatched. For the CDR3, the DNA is TGTGCCAGCTCACGGGGACAGCTCTCTGGAAACACCATATATTTT. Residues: CASSRGQLSGNTIYF.

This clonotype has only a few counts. CDR3 sequence (DNA): TGCGCCAGCAGCTTAGGACTAGCGGAGGTCCAAGAGACCCAGTACTTC. Translating gives CASSLGLAEVQETQYF. V usage is TRBV5-1 and J usage is TRBJ2-5; 10 nucleotides match TRBD2. The CDR3 sequence is 16 residues long. The germline CDR1 and CDR2 sequences are SGHRS and YFSETQ. With 2 bases clipped from V and 1 base from J, the junction kept 5 bases outside the gene matches.

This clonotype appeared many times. DNA of the CDR3: TGCAGTGCTAGAGAAGGGATGGGGGTTGAAAAACTGTTTTTT. It yields the protein CSAREGMGVEKLFF. The J gene is TRBJ1-4, the V gene TRBV20-1, with TRBD1 as a possible D gene (5 bases). The CDR3 length is 14 residues. Trimming cost V 0 bases and J 7 bases, with 12 bases left between them. Per germline, CDR1 DFQATT and CDR2 SNEGSKA (reference sequence).

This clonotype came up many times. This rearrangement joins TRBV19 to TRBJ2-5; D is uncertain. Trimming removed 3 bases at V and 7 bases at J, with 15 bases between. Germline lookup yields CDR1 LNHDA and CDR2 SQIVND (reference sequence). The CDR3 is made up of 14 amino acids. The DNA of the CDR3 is TGTGCCAGTAGTATCAACCCTAGGTTGGGGACCCAGTACTTC. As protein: CASSINPRLGTQYF. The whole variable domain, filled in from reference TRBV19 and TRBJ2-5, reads DGGITQSPKYLFRKEGQNVTLSCEQNLNHDAMYWYRQDPGQGLRLIYYSQIVNDFQKGDIAEGYSVSREKKESFPLTVTSAQKNPTAFYLCASSINPRLGTQYFGPGTRLLVL.

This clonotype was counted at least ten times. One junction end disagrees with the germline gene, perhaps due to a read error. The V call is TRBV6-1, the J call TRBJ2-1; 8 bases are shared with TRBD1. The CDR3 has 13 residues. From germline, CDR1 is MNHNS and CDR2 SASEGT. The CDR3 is CASRGTGYSEQFF. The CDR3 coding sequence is TGTGCCAGCAGAGGGACAGGATACAGTGAGCAGTTCTTC.

The CDR3 here is CASSYFQGNEKLFF. In nucleotides, the CDR3 is TGTGCCAGCAGTTACTTCCAGGGGAATGAAAAACTGTTTTTT. V is TRBV6-5 and J is TRBJ1-4, with D perhaps TRBD1 (6 bases). V was cut by 1 base and J by 5 bases, with 8 bases left in between. The CDR3 extends over 14 amino acids. Looked up from germline, CDR1 is MNHEY and CDR2 is SVGAGI.

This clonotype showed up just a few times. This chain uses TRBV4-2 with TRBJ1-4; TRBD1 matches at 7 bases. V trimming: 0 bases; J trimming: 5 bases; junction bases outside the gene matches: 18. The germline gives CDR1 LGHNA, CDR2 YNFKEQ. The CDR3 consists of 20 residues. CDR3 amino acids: CASSQDARDRRWEMNEKLFF. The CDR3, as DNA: TGTGCCAGCAGCCAAGACGCCCGGGACAGAAGATGGGAAATGAATGAAAAACTGTTTTTT.

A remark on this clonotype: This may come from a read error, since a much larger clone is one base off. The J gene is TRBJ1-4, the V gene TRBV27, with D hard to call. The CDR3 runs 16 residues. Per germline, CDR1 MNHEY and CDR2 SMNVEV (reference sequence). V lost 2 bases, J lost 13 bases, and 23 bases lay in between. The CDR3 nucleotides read TGTGCCAGCAGTTTAGTCGGGATGGTTTCAAGGAGTAGACTGTTTTTT. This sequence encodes CASSLVGMVSRSRLFF.